Below are 9 T cell receptor beta chains sequenced from a single sample in a study of persistence of HIV-infected CD4 T cells (dated by TCRdb to 2019 to 2021). Their specific antigens are unknown. TCRbeta repertoires were sequenced from genomic DNA with the immunoSEQ hsTCRB assay version 4 in survey mode. The table comes from immuneACCESS by way of TCRdb, which keeps in-frame sequences with V and J called. Part of the clones is missing from these tables; in studies checked, under half for an unresolved V gene and the rest for unknown reasons. The sample table lists tens of thousands of clones, roughly 71% of them with a count of one. Roughly 1.5% of the sample is held by the ten biggest clonotypes. This sample's treatment or condition label indicates: suppressive antiretroviral therapy. Cells were stimulated with a pool of overlapping HIV-1 Gag 15-mer peptides at approximately 0.93 ug per peptide per mL. Responding CD4+ T cells were sorted by upregulation of both CD40 ligand and CD69.

The sample was CD4+ T cells sorted from PBMCs after roughly 18-hour stimulation, taken from a patient who received antiretroviral therapy. The intended sense of this specimen's cell subset or site label: CD40L+CD69+ CD4 T cells responding to HIV-1 Gag peptides. The receptors were gathered from an adult man with HIV who was CMV-seropositive.

The gene calls are TRBV27 and TRBJ2-7; tentatively, D is TRBD2 (6 bases). V lost 6 bases and J lost 8, with 26 bases in between. Germline lookup yields CDR1 MNHEY and CDR2 SMNVEV (reference sequence). CDR3 length equals 16 residues. The CDR3 is CASSLTLPAEGSKQYF. The CDR3 coding sequence is TGTGCCAGCAGCTTAACCCTTCCGGCGGAGGGGAGCAAGCAGTACTTC.

This chain uses TRBV28 with TRBJ1-6, with 10 bases identical to TRBD1. This CDR3 has 15 amino acids. From germline, CDR1 is MDHEN and CDR2 SYDVKM. V trimming: 11 bases; J trimming: 6 bases; junction bases outside the gene matches: 10. The CDR3 DNA reads as TGTGCCGGGGGAACACGGGACAGGGGTAATTCACCCCTCCACTTT. Translating gives CAGGTRDRGNSPLHF.

V is TRBV18 and J is TRBJ1-1, with D unresolved. The CDR3 has 14 amino acids. V lost 6 bases and J lost 5, with 16 bases in between. Germline V CDR1 and CDR2: KGHSH, LQKENI. The CDR3 loop reads CASSPKEDRTEAFF. The DNA for the CDR3 is TGTGCCAGCTCGCCTAAGGAGGATCGGACTGAAGCTTTCTTT. The full variable domain, with the rest looked up from reference TRBV18 and TRBJ1-1, is NAGVMQNPRHLVRRRGQEARLRCSPMKGHSHVYWYRQLPEEGLKFMVYLQKENIIDESGMPKERFSAEFPKEGPSILRIQQVVRGDSAAYFCASSPKEDRTEAFFGQGTRLTVV.

The chain couples TRBV4-1 to TRBJ2-2; no clear D. CDR3 length: 15 amino acids. The V gene lost 1 base and the J gene lost 6 bases, with 12 bases spanning the gap. The V gene's germline CDR1 is MGHRA and CDR2 YSYEKL. This CDR3 is CASSQALESPGELFF. The DNA of the CDR3 is TGCGCCAGCAGCCAAGCCCTAGAATCGCCCGGGGAGCTGTTTTTT.

V is TRBV4-1 and J is TRBJ2-3, with D maybe TRBD2 (5 bases). The length of the CDR3 is 14 residues. Germline values: CDR1 MGHRA, CDR2 YSYEKL. V lost 0 bases and J lost 14, with 18 bases in between. The CDR3 DNA follows: TGCGCCAGCAGCCAAGAGGACTGGAGCAGAGGACTGTATTTT. Encoded protein: CASSQEDWSRGLYF.

This clone was seen a few times. The chain recombines TRBV28 with TRBJ1-2; 8 bases agree with TRBD1. Germline V gives CDR1 MDHEN, CDR2 SYDVKM. V lost 4 bases, J lost 8 bases, and 6 bases stayed unmatched. The CDR3 is 13 amino acids. DNA for the CDR3: TGTGCCAGCAGTTCCCAGGGGGCGGGAGGCTACACCTTC. Protein sequence: CASSSQGAGGYTF.

The chain uses TRBV2 and TRBJ2-7, with 8 bases matching TRBD2. The V gene's germline CDR1 is SNHLY and CDR2 FYNNEI. This CDR3 has 16 residues. The junction had 13 bases not matched to a gene; V was cut back by 7 bases and J by 2 bases. CDR3 nucleotide sequence: TGTGCCAGCACCCGGGGGGGGCTCATGGCCACCTACGAGCAGTACTTC. This encodes CASTRGGLMATYEQYF.

Only a few counts were recorded for this clone. J is TRBJ2-2 and V is TRBV6-1, with D maybe TRBD2 (5 bases). This CDR3 has 13 amino acids. CDR1 MNHNS and CDR2 SASEGT come from the germline V gene. Trimming removed 2 bases from V and 6 bases from J, with 7 bases in between. Written as DNA, the CDR3 is TGTGCCAGCAGTGAAAAGGGAGCCGGGGAGCTGTTTTTT. Its translation is CASSEKGAGELFF.

The rearrangement uses TRBV5-1 and TRBJ2-1; the match to TRBD2 covers 13 bases. The J segment lost 3 bases and the V segment lost 0 bases, leaving 0 bases of the junction unmatched. Germline V gene lookup returns CDR1 SGHRS and CDR2 YFSETQ. This CDR3 contains 16 residues. The CDR3 coding sequence is TGCGCCAGCAGCTTGGGACTAGCGGGGGGCTACAATGAGCAGTTCTTC. As protein: CASSLGLAGGYNEQFF.